This is a list of T cell receptor beta chains from one sample in a study of cytomegalovirus exposure and HLA in healthy donors. Repertoires were generated with immunoSEQ multiplex PCR, while TCRdb's copy carries only in-frame clones and drops some. The sample data list roughly 120,000 clones. The source material was PBMCs. These receptors originate from a man aged 40-49 years in good health and CMV-seronegative. The CDR3 runs from the conserved cysteine through the conserved F or W. The D gene is left open where the match is weak.

DNA | CDR3 | D | J | V
TGTGCCAGCAGTGAATCGAGGGGGCTGGGAGCTTTCTTT | CASSESRGLGAFF | TRBD1 | TRBJ1-1 | TRBV25-1
TGTGCCAGCAGCTTTGCGGACAGGGGAACCGGGGAGCTGTTTTTT | CASSFADRGTGELFF | TRBD1 | TRBJ2-2 | TRBV5-5
TGTGCCAGCAGTCGGGACAGATCGAGCTCCTACGAGCAGTACTTC | CASSRDRSSSYEQYF | TRBD1 | TRBJ2-7 | TRBV2
TGTGCCAGCAGTTCTGACGGAGGGAGAACAGATACGCAGTATTTT | CASSSDGGRTDTQYF | . | TRBJ2-3 | TRBV28
TGCGCCAGCAGCCAAATACCGGGACAGGGCTACGAGCAGTACTTC | CASSQIPGQGYEQYF | TRBD1 | TRBJ2-7 | TRBV4-3
TGTGCCAGCAGCGCCGGAGAGACCCAGTACTTC | CASSAGETQYF | . | TRBJ2-5 | TRBV9
TGTGCCAGCAGCCCACTAGCGCTGAGCTCCTACGAGCAGTACTTC | CASSPLALSSYEQYF | TRBD2 | TRBJ2-7 | TRBV7-2
TGTGCCAGCAGCTTAGAAGGACAGGGAGCAACTAATGAAAAACTGTTTTTT | CASSLEGQGATNEKLFF | TRBD1 | TRBJ1-4 | TRBV11-3
TGTGCCAGCAGCTTGGAGCTAGCGGGAGGGCAAGATACGCAGTATTTT | CASSLELAGGQDTQYF | TRBD2 | TRBJ2-3 | TRBV5-6
TGTGCCAGCAGCTCAAGGGACAGTACCCAAGAGACCCAGTACTTC | CASSSRDSTQETQYF | TRBD1 | TRBJ2-5 | TRBV5-4
TGTGCCAGCAGCCGACAGTCGAACACTGAAGCTTTCTTT | CASSRQSNTEAFF | . | TRBJ1-1 | TRBV7-2
TGTGCCAGCAGCTTCATCGAGTATGGCTACACCTTC | CASSFIEYGYTF | . | TRBJ1-2 | TRBV7-9
TGCGCCAGCAGCCCACCGACAGGCTACAATGAGCAGTTCTTC | CASSPPTGYNEQFF | . | TRBJ2-1 | TRBV4-1
TGTGCCAGCACCCAGGGAGGGCAGGGGCAGAACTATGGCTACACCTTC | CASTQGGQGQNYGYTF | . | TRBJ1-2 | TRBV5-4
TGCGCCAGCAGCTTATCAGGGGCTTTGTATGGCTACACCTTC | CASSLSGALYGYTF | . | TRBJ1-2 | TRBV5-1
TGTGCCAGCAGCTTGGGTTGGGCCGGGGTCGAGACCCAGTACTTC | CASSLGWAGVETQYF | . | TRBJ2-5 | TRBV5-5
TGTGCCACCTCCGGGGGCTCCTACAATGAGCAGTTCTTC | CATSGGSYNEQFF | . | TRBJ2-1 | TRBV10-3
TGTGCCAGCAGCACGATAATTCTGGGCCCTTGGACAGGCTACGAACAGTACTTC | CASSTIILGPWTGYEQYF | TRBD1 | TRBJ2-7 | TRBV11-3
TGTGCCAGCAGCTTAGGGACTAGCGAGCAGTACTTC | CASSLGTSEQYF | TRBD2 | TRBJ2-7 | TRBV7-9
TGTGCCAGCAGTTCGGCCGACAGGGGGACCTACGAGCAGTACTTC | CASSSADRGTYEQYF | TRBD1 | TRBJ2-7 | TRBV6-6
TGTGCCAGCAGCCTCAGGGGCCCGGGGGAGACCCAGTACTTC | CASSLRGPGETQYF | . | TRBJ2-5 | TRBV5-4
TGTGCCAGCAGTTACCTTTCGGGATCCCCCACAGATACGCAGTATTTT | CASSYLSGSPTDTQYF | . | TRBJ2-3 | TRBV6-5
TGTGCCAGCAGTTCCCTATTGCCCTATCTACACGAGCAGTACTTC | CASSSLLPYLHEQYF | . | TRBJ2-7 | TRBV28
TGTGCCAGCAGGGGGCCCGGGACAGGGGGGGGAACCGGGGAGCTGTTTTTT | CASRGPGTGGGTGELFF | TRBD1 | TRBJ2-2 | TRBV2
TGTGCCAGCAGTGAAGGCCGGGGAGATAGCACAGATACGCAGTATTTT | CASSEGRGDSTDTQYF | . | TRBJ2-3 | TRBV6-1
TGTGCCAGCTCACCCGGGATCGGCCCGAACACCGGGGAGCTGTTTTTT | CASSPGIGPNTGELFF | . | TRBJ2-2 | TRBV18
TGTGCCAGCAGCCGGTTGGGAGTGAACACTGAAGCTTTCTTT | CASSRLGVNTEAFF | . | TRBJ1-1 | TRBV5-4
TGCGCCAGCAGCCGAAAACTTCAGGGGACTGAAGCTTTCTTT | CASSRKLQGTEAFF | . | TRBJ1-1 | TRBV4-3
TGTGCCAGCGCTACCGGATGGACAGTTAACTATGGCTACACCTTC | CASATGWTVNYGYTF | . | TRBJ1-2 | TRBV5-6
TGCGCCAGCAGCCCCGGAAGGGGTGACAATGAGCAGTTCTTC | CASSPGRGDNEQFF | . | TRBJ2-1 | TRBV5-1
TGTGCCAGCAGCGTAGCCACTCAAGAGACCCAGTACTTC | CASSVATQETQYF | . | TRBJ2-5 | TRBV9
TGTGCCAGCAGTGAAATGGACAGGGTTCAGGCCACTGAAGCTTTCTTT | CASSEMDRVQATEAFF | TRBD1 | TRBJ1-1 | TRBV2
TGTGCCAGCTCCCGACTAGCGGGCAGCACAGATACGCAGTATTTT | CASSRLAGSTDTQYF | TRBD2 | TRBJ2-3 | TRBV6-5
TGTGCCAGCAGTTCTCGACAGACTCCGAACACTGAAGCTTTCTTT | CASSSRQTPNTEAFF | . | TRBJ1-1 | TRBV6-1
TGTGCCATCAGTGAGCGTCCGGTAGCTCAGTACTTC | CAISERPVAQYF | . | TRBJ2-7 | TRBV10-3
TGCAGTGCTAGAAGCGTAGGTGAGCAGTTCTTC | CSARSVGEQFF | . | TRBJ2-1 | TRBV20-1
TGCAGTGCTATGGGGAGGGAGACCCAGTACTTC | CSAMGRETQYF | . | TRBJ2-5 | TRBV20-1
TGCGCCAGCAGCCAAGCGGACAGGTTTGGAAACACCATATATTTT | CASSQADRFGNTIYF | TRBD1 | TRBJ1-3 | TRBV4-1
TGTGCCAGCTCGCGTGGACTGACGTCCTACGAGCAGTACTTC | CASSRGLTSYEQYF | . | TRBJ2-7 | TRBV18
TGCGCCAGCAGCTCGGGACAGGTAATGAACACTGAAGCTTTCTTT | CASSSGQVMNTEAFF | TRBD1 | TRBJ1-1 | TRBV5-1
TGTGCCAGCAGCGTGGGTTGTGGGGGCGGAAGCAATCAGCCCCAGCATTTT | CASSVGCGGGSNQPQHF | . | TRBJ1-5 | TRBV9
TGTGCCAGTAGTACCGGGACACAGAATGTGAAACTGTTTTTT | CASSTGTQNVKLFF | . | TRBJ1-4 | TRBV19
TGTGCCAGCAGCTCAGTTTCTCGTTTTAGCGGGAGCTACAATGAGCAGTTCTTC | CASSSVSRFSGSYNEQFF | TRBD2 | TRBJ2-1 | TRBV5-4
TGTGCCTGGAGTGTAGGTCAGGGGGCCACAGATACGCAGTATTTT | CAWSVGQGATDTQYF | TRBD1 | TRBJ2-3 | TRBV30
TGTGCCAGCCGATCTAGCCAGGGGGACACCGGGGAGCTGTTTTTT | CASRSSQGDTGELFF | TRBD1 | TRBJ2-2 | TRBV27
TGTGCCAGCAGCCCCCGGGACAGGGGCTACGAGCAGTACTTC | CASSPRDRGYEQYF | TRBD1 | TRBJ2-7 | TRBV7-9
TGTGCCAGCAGCTTGGGACTAGCGGGAGTATCTGAGCAGTTCTTC | CASSLGLAGVSEQFF | TRBD2 | TRBJ2-1 | TRBV7-3
TGCAGCGTTGCGCTTACAGGGATGGATTCACCCCTCCACTTT | CSVALTGMDSPLHF | . | TRBJ1-6 | TRBV29-1
TGTGCCAGCGGGGGACAGGGAACTGGAAACACCATATACTTT | CASGGQGTGNTIYF | TRBD1 | TRBJ1-3 | TRBV6-5
TGTGCCAGCAGCCAACCCGCAGGGTTGAACACTGAAGCTTTCTTT | CASSQPAGLNTEAFF | . | TRBJ1-1 | TRBV4-2
TGTGCCAGCAGCTTAACACCAGGGTACGGAAACACCATATATTTT | CASSLTPGYGNTIYF | . | TRBJ1-3 | TRBV7-2
TGTGCCTGGAGTGTACCACAGGTCCCGAGCACTGAAGCTTTCTTT | CAWSVPQVPSTEAFF | . | TRBJ1-1 | TRBV30
TGTGCCAGCAGTGATGGGGGGGCTAGCGGGATATCCTACAATGAGCAGTTCTTC | CASSDGGASGISYNEQFF | TRBD2 | TRBJ2-1 | TRBV2
TGTGCCAGCAGTGCTCGAGACAGGGGCTTTTACGAGCAGTACTTC | CASSARDRGFYEQYF | TRBD1 | TRBJ2-7 | TRBV6-1
TGTGCCTGGACCACTAAGGGGGCGGACGGAAACACCATATATTTT | CAWTTKGADGNTIYF | TRBD1 | TRBJ1-3 | TRBV30
TGCAGCGTTCAGTTGGGACAGGGTCCCTACGAGCAGTACTTC | CSVQLGQGPYEQYF | TRBD1 | TRBJ2-7 | TRBV29-1
TGTGCCAGCAGGGGGGGAACTGGACGCATTTCGGGCGAGCAGTACTTC | CASRGGTGRISGEQYF | . | TRBJ2-7 | TRBV11-2
TGTGCCATCACCGGCCGGCTAGCGGGAGCCTACGAGCAGTACTTC | CAITGRLAGAYEQYF | TRBD2 | TRBJ2-7 | TRBV10-3
TGTGCCAGCAGCTTCGGGGACAGCTACGAGCAGTACTTC | CASSFGDSYEQYF | TRBD1 | TRBJ2-7 | TRBV11-3
TGTGCCAGCAGTTTGTCGACTAGCAGCTACGAGCAGTACTTC | CASSLSTSSYEQYF | TRBD2 | TRBJ2-7 | TRBV28